The rows below give T cell receptor beta chains drawn from one sample of a study of blood T cell repertoires in COVID-19. This table comes from immunoSEQ multiplex PCR, and its TCRdb copy is limited to in-frame clones, with some not included. The table has about 230,000 clones, around 83% seen once. Input material: peripheral blood. The receptor set was obtained from a man in his forties or fifties with active or convalescent COVID-19. The conserved cysteine and the conserved F or W are not part of the CDR3 here. The order of the fields is CDR3 length, clone size, V gene, J gene, CDR3 protein. Size tells how often a clone was seen (once, few, many) or the class of an expanded clone, and some rows leave it out.

13	-	TRBV4-1	TRBJ2-7	ASSTIRGTGVNLY
10	-	TRBV12-3/TRBV12-4	TRBJ2-1	ATASGDNEQF
10	-	TRBV21-1	TRBJ1-3	ASINSGNTIY
15	-	TRBV5-1	TRBJ1-3	ASSPGQGTGAGNTIY
15	once	TRBV5-6	TRBJ2-1	ASSLGGGQGLYNEQF
12	-	TRBV5-5	TRBJ2-7	ASSLGTGAYEQY
14	-	TRBV12-5	TRBJ1-3	ASGLGQGSTGNTIY
14	-	TRBV15	TRBJ1-4	ATSRPGTGITEKLF
13	-	TRBV7-2	TRBJ2-3	ASSLSAESTDTQY
12	-	TRBV30	TRBJ1-2	ASERDKANYGYT
13	-	TRBV6-5	TRBJ2-7	ASSYSSAGSYEQY
11	once	TRBV19	TRBJ2-2	ASSVTGPGELF
11	-	TRBV5-6	TRBJ2-7	ASSFGAIYEQY
15	-	TRBV1	TRBJ2-3	TSSGGTSGSVIDTQY
14	once	TRBV5-5	TRBJ2-3	ASSPAASGAPYTQY
14	few	TRBV7-9	TRBJ1-1	ASSLSPGERNTEAF
11	-	TRBV12-3/TRBV12-4	TRBJ1-2	ASIQGGNYGYT
14	-	TRBV24-1	TRBJ2-3	ATSDLAGFSTDTQY
11	-	TRBV6-2/TRBV6-3	TRBJ2-3	ASSSIAGDTQY
15	-	TRBV4-3	TRBJ2-2	ASSQNPGTTATGELF
12	-	TRBV19	TRBJ1-2	ASKTTRDRYGYT
12	-	TRBV5-1	TRBJ1-1	ASSEGQAKTEAF
14	-	TRBV5-4	TRBJ1-6	ASSSGGRSYNSPLH
14	-	TRBV11-3	TRBJ2-3	ASSRQIAGAADTQY
10	-	TRBV10-1	TRBJ2-2	ASKRGTGELF
13	once	TRBV9	TRBJ2-7	ASSGTGLGNYEQY
12	-	TRBV19	TRBJ1-2	ASIQLGTGSDPT
12	-	TRBV6-5	TRBJ1-4	ASSYSGRIEKLF
9	once	TRBV7-9	TRBJ2-7	ASSPIYEQY
13	-	TRBV11-2	TRBJ1-1	ASSLGLRGSTEAF
11	once	TRBV5-5	TRBJ1-5	ASSLTGGQPQH
13	-	TRBV9	TRBJ2-7	ASSVSSGGVYEQY
12	few	TRBV7-9	TRBJ1-1	ASSLALGQTEAF
13	-	TRBV28	TRBJ1-6	ASSLGLGPNSPLH
18	-	TRBV6-1	TRBJ2-1	ASSAGGTGSGTSSYNEQF
14	-	TRBV2	TRBJ1-5	ASSLTGSMGNQPQH
15	-	TRBV9	TRBJ2-1	ASSVGVAGVSYNEQF
11	-	TRBV19	TRBJ1-2	ASAGEGVSGYT
12	-	TRBV30	TRBJ1-4	AWSDNRGSEKLF
14	-	TRBV7-2	TRBJ1-3	ASSLAGARSGNTIY
13	-	TRBV18	TRBJ2-2	ASSPPTRNTGELF
10	-	TRBV29-1	TRBJ1-3	SGFTGSDTIY
12	-	TRBV6-5	TRBJ2-7	ASSAGGYFYEQY
12	few	TRBV24-1	TRBJ1-4	ATPGRGVQEKLF
13	-	TRBV7-3	TRBJ2-2	ASSLGGGGTGELF
14	-	TRBV11-2	TRBJ2-1	ASSLDGQGFHNEQF
13	-	TRBV2	TRBJ2-7	ASRPGLADSYEQY
14	few	TRBV7-9	TRBJ2-7	ASSSTSGGSSYEQY
14	few	TRBV9	TRBJ2-5	ASSSTSGLRGETQY
10	-	TRBV28	TRBJ1-1	ASSTHRAEAF
13	-	TRBV6-5	TRBJ1-4	ASSLQGAGTEKLF
11	few	TRBV6-5	TRBJ1-5	ASSRTGNQPQH
13	-	TRBV6-5	TRBJ1-2	ASIQGWPRRVGYT
13	-	TRBV6-5	TRBJ2-1	ASSYSQISYNEQF
10	-	TRBV25-1	TRBJ1-2	ASNQGLYGYT
14	-	TRBV6-5	TRBJ2-5	ASSYVGSGGDETQY
9	-	TRBV28	TRBJ1-2	ASTQGGGYT
10	-	TRBV28	TRBJ2-5	ASSLIREIQY
13	-	TRBV10-3	TRBJ1-2	AISDPGQGVIGYT
13	once	TRBV24-1	TRBJ1-5	ATSESGGSNQPQH